This entry lists 2 T cell receptor beta chains sequenced from one sample in a study of PD-1 blockade in classical Hodgkin lymphoma. The patients all showed relapse after autologous stem cell transplantation, while their brentuximab vedotin exposure varied. Some clones are missing from TCRdb's copy, which holds only in-frame ones; the method was immunoSEQ multiplex PCR. The data show about 40,000 clones, more than 70% seen once. The sample consisted of peripheral blood mononuclear cells (PBMCs), taken at baseline. Receptors originate from a human donor with classical Hodgkin lymphoma.

The J gene is TRBJ1-5, the V gene TRBV2; D might be TRBD1 (5 bases). Germline V gene sequence: CDR1 SNHLY, CDR2 FYNNEI. Deletions cut 3 bases from V and 6 bases from J, with 12 bases between. This CDR3 spans 14 amino acids. The CDR3 DNA sequence: TGTGCCAGCAGTGAGGGCAGGGAGGGTCAGCCCCAGCATTTT. This translates into CASSEGREGQPQHF.

The V call is TRBV6-5, the J call TRBJ1-5; TRBD1 might be the D (6 bases). Trimming removed 5 bases from V and 5 bases from J, with 13 bases in between. The CDR3 extends over 14 amino acids. The germline CDR1 and CDR2 sequences are MNHEY and SVGAGI. The CDR3 DNA reads TGTGCCAGCAGTAGAGGGGGGGCTGATCAGCCCCAGCATTTT. Translation: CASSRGGADQPQHF.